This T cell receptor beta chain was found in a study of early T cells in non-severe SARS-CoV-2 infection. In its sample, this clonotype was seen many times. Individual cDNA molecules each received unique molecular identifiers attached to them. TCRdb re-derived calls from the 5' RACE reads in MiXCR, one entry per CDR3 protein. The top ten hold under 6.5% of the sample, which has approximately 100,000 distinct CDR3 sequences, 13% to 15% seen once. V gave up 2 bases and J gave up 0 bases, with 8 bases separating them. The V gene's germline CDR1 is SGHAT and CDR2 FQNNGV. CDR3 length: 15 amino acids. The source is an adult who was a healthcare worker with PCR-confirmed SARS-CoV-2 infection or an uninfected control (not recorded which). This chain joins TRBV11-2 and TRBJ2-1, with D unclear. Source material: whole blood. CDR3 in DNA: TGTGCCAGCAGCTTACAGGCCAGCTCCTACAATGAGCAGTTCTTC. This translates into CASSLQASSYNEQFF.